The sequence of this T cell receptor (beta chain) was determined in a study of siplizumab effects on memory and regulatory T cells. Study-wide results and limits: Fewer alloreactive sequences mapped to unstimulated CD4+ memory cells under siplizumab.

The CDR3 length is 17 residues. Per the germline V gene, CDR1 is LNHDA and CDR2 is SQIVND (reference sequence). The junction had 11 bases not matched to a gene; V was cut back by 3 bases and J by 8 bases. Sequenced by immunoSEQ multiplex PCR; TCRdb stores in-frame clones only, minus some. This table has fewer than 60,000 clones, over 90% appearing once. Comment on this clone: The antigen remains undetermined.

This receptor was identified in a human donor in good health. Sample: CD8+ T cells sorted from blood. The chain employs TRBV19 and TRBJ2-1, with 12 bases matching TRBD2. In DNA, the CDR3 is TGTGCCAGTAGTATTCTAGCGGGAGGGAATCGTGTGGATGAGCAGTTCTTC. This sequence encodes CASSILAGGNRVDEQFF.